The clone carrying this T cell receptor beta chain was counted only a few times. Its antigen remains unidentified. Primed by a sample-barcoded 5' primer and a J-beta primer mix, a second PCR proceeded for roughly 6 to 12 cycles. Each CDR3 protein is one row after TCRdb ran MiXCR on the 5' RACE reads. The sample has 1,800,000 or so distinct CDR3 sequences; around 40% are singletons. V was pared by 0 bases and J by 8 bases, with 11 bases between. Germline V gene data show CDR1 as SGHTA and CDR2 as FQGNSA. This CDR3 has 14 residues. The sample originates from a study of blood T cells in healthy people across ages. Study as a whole: About one barcoded beta molecule per two T cells was captured by template switching. General study findings and limits: There was no known CMV status for donors, so expanded clonotype changes were possibly confounded.

Per sample, no less than 5.5 micrograms of total RNA were extracted. The sequence came from a human donor in good health. Sequenced input: blood. The rearrangement uses TRBV7-2 and TRBJ2-1, with D uncertain. CDR3 in amino acids: CASSLAIEMYEQFF. CDR3 DNA: TGTGCCAGCAGCTTAGCGATTGAGATGTATGAGCAGTTCTTC.